This T cell receptor (beta chain) was sequenced during a study of tumor and adjacent non-tumor tissue in lung cancer. Study results and limitations: Compared with tumor, normal lung showed significantly lower TCR diversity.

There are 13 residues in the CDR3. Germline V gene data show CDR1 as MNHNS and CDR2 as SASEGT. Trimming stripped 7 bases from V and 9 bases from J, with 16 bases between. No cell sorting was done before RNA was extracted from the tissue. Distant lung tissue was collected more than 3 cm away from the tumor edge. This clonotype occurred a few times. Its antigen is not identified. The library came from three nested PCR rounds adapted from ARM-PCR protocols. TCRdb re-analysed the multiplex PCR reads in MiXCR, keeping a single row per CDR3 protein. The sample shows nearly 50,000 distinct CDR3 sequences, roughly 67% of them seen only once.

Sequences were obtained from distant non-tumor lung tissue. The V gene is TRBV6-1, the J gene TRBJ1-5; TRBD1 might be the D (5 bases). This clonotype originated in a woman between 70 and 85 years old with non-small cell lung cancer. The CDR3 DNA reads as TGTGCCAGCATCATTGCGGGGGACCGGCCCCAGCATTTT. Its translation: CASIIAGDRPQHF.